One T cell receptor beta chain is described in this entry. This sample was included in a study of OX40 agonist ivuxolimab in advanced cancers. Generated by immunoSEQ multiplex PCR, the TCRdb table keeps only in-frame clones and is missing some. The table lists about 69,000 clones, roughly 90% of them singletons, with just under 0.3% in the top ten. Autoimmune disease history or systemic immunosuppression meant exclusion. The material was CD4+ or CD8+ T cells sorted from blood, obtained in a trial of the OX40 agonist ivuxolimab. This clonotype was obtained from an adult with an advanced solid tumor such as melanoma, head and neck, liver or kidney cancer.

The DNA for the CDR3 is TGTGCCAGCAGTGAATTGGGCAGGGCAACTGCAACTAATGAAAAACTGTTTTTT. It yields the protein CASSELGRATATNEKLFF. This chain links TRBV6-1 with TRBJ1-4, with D possibly matching TRBD1 (5 bases). The CDR3 is 18 residues long. CDR1 is MNHNS, CDR2 SASEGT, per germline. With 2 bases removed from V and 0 bases from J, the gap between germline ends came to 16 bases.